The text below deals with one T cell receptor beta chain. Its antigen specificity is not known. No much larger clone is present one base from it, and per-base qualities are unavailable. The entry originates in a study of cytomegalovirus exposure and HLA in healthy donors (dated by TCRdb to about 2017). Concerning the study at large: According to a later analysis, one platform produced both the 120 validation repertoires and the roughly 660 repertoires of the first cohort. A separate validation cohort of over 95 different subjects was used in addition to the roughly 670-subject first cohort. The study aimed to test whether signatures of past pathogen exposure could be identified by cataloging public T cell receptors. To predict cytomegalovirus infection status, the study combined high-throughput TCR immunosequencing, statistical association of individual TCRs with disease status, and machine learning.

Donors formed part of the validation cohort, which comprised 120 subjects and was distinct from the first cohort of fewer than 750 subjects. General study outcomes and caveats: The authors suggested that the approach could potentially be extended to other disease states and immunological phenotypes. Most TCR sequences were observed very rarely across donors, whereas some public TCRs were present in many individuals. Cytomegalovirus status was reported to be diagnosed by the classifier with high specificity and sensitivity in both the original and validation cohorts. All 120 or so repertoires were used to score co-occurrence in the validation cohort in a later analysis, because that analysis had no HLA typing for the cohort. In vitro tests confirmed that a few of the cytomegalovirus-associated TCR beta chains recognize cytomegalovirus antigens. The study listed 150 to 200 TCR beta chains as associated with cytomegalovirus. Of the cluster scores, 85% to 95% were above 0 in a later analysis, which found that TCRs clustered in the first cohort also tended to co-occur in the 90 to 150 validation repertoires.

The library was prepared using the immunoSEQ multiplex PCR assay. In the authors' own workflow: A statistical classification framework was built for diagnosing cytomegalovirus status from the catalog of TCR beta chain sequences. Imported from immuneACCESS, the table was reduced by TCRdb to in-frame sequences with V and J called. These copies leave out some clones; in studies compared against another copy, an unresolved V gene accounts for under half, and the cause of the remainder is not known. V and J calls and clone size are those listed in that table; D and trimming were worked out from the DNA. Within this sample are tens of thousands of clones, with 90% to 95% of them counted one time only. 0.55% to 0.8% of the sample is taken by the ten largest. This TCR came from a man aged 18 to 30 in good health and CMV-seronegative. Source material: PBMCs.

The CDR3 has the sequence CASSQDSGLDEQFF. The nucleotide sequence is TGTGCCAGCAGCCAAGATTCGGGACTAGATGAGCAGTTCTTC. The sequence is built from TRBV4-2 and TRBJ2-1; 8 middle bases align to TRBD2. From cysteine to phenylalanine, the CDR3 is 14 amino acids long. The sequence is cut down to CDR3 DNA, 42 bases in frame from base 1. Trimming accounts for 0 bases at V and 8 bases at J, while the number of junction bases matched to no gene is 3. The germline V gene sets CDR1 to LGHNA and CDR2 to YNFKEQ.